The rows below give T cell receptor beta chains drawn from one sample of a study of T cell clones after liver transplantation. Sequencing used immunoSEQ multiplex PCR; TCRdb keeps in-frame clones, though not all of them. Of 68,000 or so clones in the sample, around 80% were seen once. The specimen was CD4+ T cells from blood, collected before liver transplant. These receptors all come from a human donor who received a liver transplant. Both conserved end residues are part of each CDR3. Each record gives: V gene, J gene, CDR3 protein.

v_call: TRBV28; j_call: TRBJ1-2; cdr3_aa: CASSQIGTGRGYTF
v_call: TRBV6-1; j_call: TRBJ2-7; cdr3_aa: CASSAVRDYPQYF
v_call: TRBV5-6; j_call: TRBJ2-2; cdr3_aa: CASSPGPRGTGELFF
v_call: TRBV2; j_call: TRBJ2-1; cdr3_aa: CASTGRRYEQFF
v_call: TRBV28; j_call: TRBJ1-3; cdr3_aa: CASRPTVAGNTIYF
v_call: TRBV28; j_call: TRBJ2-1; cdr3_aa: CASSHGTSSSYNEQFF
v_call: TRBV7-9; j_call: TRBJ1-1; cdr3_aa: CASNIVWGDEQNTEAFF
v_call: TRBV5-1; j_call: TRBJ2-1; cdr3_aa: CASSGGAGGPSYNEQFF
v_call: TRBV7-2; j_call: .; cdr3_aa: CASSQRPGTIYEQYF
v_call: TRBV19; j_call: TRBJ2-7; cdr3_aa: CASGQRERTYEQYF
v_call: TRBV10-1; j_call: TRBJ1-1; cdr3_aa: CASSESLGTEAFF
v_call: TRBV5-4; j_call: TRBJ2-1; cdr3_aa: CASSLGGNEQFF
v_call: TRBV19; j_call: TRBJ2-3; cdr3_aa: CASTRGLAGGRSTDTQYF
v_call: TRBV28; j_call: TRBJ1-2; cdr3_aa: CASSPPTNYGYTF
v_call: TRBV6-1; j_call: TRBJ1-3; cdr3_aa: CASSEVGVTSGNTIYF
v_call: TRBV9; j_call: TRBJ2-1; cdr3_aa: CASSPPGLAGHYNEQFF
v_call: TRBV19; j_call: TRBJ2-3; cdr3_aa: CASRGLRDRASDTQYF
v_call: TRBV6-6; j_call: TRBJ2-1; cdr3_aa: CASSLSYNEQFF
v_call: TRBV5-1; j_call: TRBJ2-5; cdr3_aa: CASSLAVAGGQETQYF
v_call: TRBV11-2; j_call: TRBJ2-7; cdr3_aa: CASSLENTHFYEQYF
v_call: TRBV19; j_call: TRBJ1-5; cdr3_aa: CASTESLGHQPQHF
v_call: TRBV5-1; j_call: TRBJ2-5; cdr3_aa: CASSTTAGGETQYF
v_call: TRBV11-2; j_call: TRBJ2-2; cdr3_aa: CASSLGQGLTGELFF
v_call: TRBV7-9; j_call: TRBJ2-1; cdr3_aa: CASSQTGAWGEQFF
v_call: TRBV18; j_call: TRBJ1-2; cdr3_aa: CASSPDHRKPYGYTF
v_call: TRBV19; j_call: TRBJ1-5; cdr3_aa: CASSIRDRFNSNQPQHF